A single TCR beta chain is shown here with its context. Here immunoSEQ multiplex PCR was the method, and the copy in TCRdb shows in-frame clones only, minus some. This table holds roughly 2.4 million clones, around 95% found once. This sample stems from a study of shared clonotypes between healthy human individuals. The ends lost 4 bases at V and 10 bases at J; junction bases unmatched: 15. CDR3 size: 17 residues. Germline loops: CDR1 LNHDA, CDR2 SQIVND (reference sequence). Donors, healthy HIV-negative adults, lacked recent acute infections or vaccinations. Each sample came from a Caucasian adult donor living in Nashville, Tennessee. Division of CD4+ cells produced a CD45RA+ naive subset and a CD45RA-negative memory subset.

The chain is built from TRBV19 and TRBJ1-6, with 8 bases aligning to TRBD1. This sequence was found in a man aged 18 to 35 in good health. Sequencing was performed on naive CD4+ T cells sorted from blood. As for subset: CD45RA+ positively selected. CDR3 coding DNA: TGTGCCAGTAGTAACACTTATCCGGGACAGGTAAAATCACCCCTCCACTTT. This sequence encodes CASSNTYPGQVKSPLHF.